This T cell receptor (beta chain) was recovered during a study of vaccination and CD4 T cells after COVID-19. Background on the study: For post-vaccine samples, collection took place a median around 72 days after dose two, ranging from 14 to 241. The authors used overlapping spike peptides from SARS-CoV-2, HCoV-NL63, HCoV-OC43 and HCoV-229E to stimulate cells.

Sequence data for DNA of cultured CD4+ T cells were generated by the Oncomine TCR Beta short-read assay. Researchers extracted genomic DNA from CD4+ T cells that had been cultured. TCRdb used MiXCR to reprocess the PCR reads, holding one entry per CDR3 protein. The data contain some 10,000 distinct CDR3 sequences, around 41% of them singletons. This clonotype was counted a few times. The antigen is undetermined. Trimming took off 7 bases at V and 3 bases at J, with 10 bases between the two ends. The germline CDR1 and CDR2 sequences are MNHNS and SASEGT. The CDR3 loop spans 12 amino acids. Treatment described: approximately 11-day PBMC culture with coronavirus spike peptide pools or control peptides (ViraFEST assay). Prior to the COVID-19 pandemic (2011-2018), the unexposed donor's CD4+ T cells were collected. The ViraFEST method relied on peptide pools to expand antigen-specific T cells, followed by TCR sequencing. Fresh medium (containing IL-2) replaced half the medium on days 3 and 7.

The genes are TRBV6-1 and TRBJ2-7; possible D gene TRBD1, 6 bases. The TCR sequence derives from a human donor in good health. The specimen sequenced was CD4+ T cells from blood, cultured in vitro. CDR3 residues: CASKQGHYEQYF. In nucleotides, the CDR3 is TGTGCCAGCAAACAGGGCCACTACGAGCAGTACTTC.